Listed below are T cell receptor beta chains from one sample, sequenced in a study of cytomegalovirus exposure and HLA in healthy donors. Generated by immunoSEQ multiplex PCR, the TCRdb table keeps only in-frame clones and is missing some. The sample lists 170,000 or so clones, 70% to 75% occurring once. The sample was PBMCs. The receptors here all came from a male donor in good health and CMV-seronegative. Each CDR3 is given with its conserved first and last residue. Each record gives: clone size, J gene, V gene, D gene, CDR3 length, CDR3 DNA, CDR3 protein. A D gene is named only where the DNA matches it firmly. Some rows have no size entry. The others give once, few or many, or a class for an expanded clone.

- TRBJ1-1 TRBV14 TRBD1 19 TGTGCCAGCAGCCAGGTCGGAGGGGGCTCTACGTCGGTAGGCACTGAAGCTTTCTTT CASSQVGGGSTSVGTEAFF
- TRBJ2-3 TRBV6-6 - 14 TGTGCCAGCAGTACCCCTTTGAGCGCAGATACGCAGTATTTT CASSTPLSADTQYF
- TRBJ2-7 TRBV4-2 - 14 TGTGCCAGCAGCCAAGACAGGGATGTCTACGAGCAGTACTTC CASSQDRDVYEQYF
- TRBJ2-1 TRBV28 TRBD2 15 TGTGCCAGCAGTTTAAGGACTAGCGGGAGGAATGAGCAGTTCTTC CASSLRTSGRNEQFF
once TRBJ2-3 TRBV9 - 15 TGTGCCAGCAGCGTAGACGGGGGGCCGGCGGGGACGCAGTATTTT CASSVDGGPAGTQYF
- TRBJ2-3 TRBV6-1 TRBD2 16 TGTGCCAGCAGTGAAATCAGCGGGGCGTCGTTGGATACGCAGTATTTT CASSEISGASLDTQYF
once TRBJ2-1 TRBV28 TRBD2 15 TGTGCCAGCAGTTTTCCGGGACTAGGAAACAATGAGCAGTTCTTC CASSFPGLGNNEQFF
- TRBJ2-7 TRBV6-1 - 15 TGTGCCAGCAGGGATCGGCGGGGATTAATCTACGAGCAGTACTTC CASRDRRGLIYEQYF
- TRBJ2-6 TRBV28 - 17 TGTGCCAGCAGTTTATCAGGCCTAATCGCTGGGGCCAACGTCCTGACTTTC CASSLSGLIAGANVLTF
few TRBJ1-1 TRBV6-5 TRBD1 14 TGTGCCAGCAACCTAGGGGGCGCGGAAACTGAAGCTTTCTTT CASNLGGAETEAFF
- TRBJ1-1 TRBV6-5 - 15 TGTGCCAGCAGCCCCACCCCCGGCGGTCTCACTGAAGCTTTCTTT CASSPTPGGLTEAFF
- TRBJ2-1 TRBV28 - 11 TGTGCCAGCAGCACTCCGAATGAGCAGTTCTTC CASSTPNEQFF
few TRBJ2-2 TRBV29-1 TRBD2 14 TGCAGCGTTGAGGGACTATCTCGGGCCGGGGAGCTGTTTTTT CSVEGLSRAGELFF
few TRBJ1-1 TRBV11-2 - 19 TGTGCCAGCAGCTCGGGGGGGGGTTACTCCGTTCACGTGAACACTGAAGCTTTCTTT CASSSGGGYSVHVNTEAFF
few TRBJ1-6 TRBV10-3 TRBD1 14 TGTGCCATCTCCTTTGGGACAGGGAATTCACCCCTCCACTTT CAISFGTGNSPLHF
few TRBJ1-2 TRBV28 - 14 TGTGCCAGCAGTTCCCTCCTAGTCAGACATGGCTACACCTTC CASSSLLVRHGYTF
- TRBJ2-1 TRBV11-3 - 13 TGTGCCAGCAGCAAACTCAGGGGTAATGAGCAGTTCTTC CASSKLRGNEQFF
few TRBJ1-3 TRBV6-5 TRBD1 14 TGTGCCAGCAGTCGGGACAGGGTGGGAAACACCATATATTTT CASSRDRVGNTIYF
few TRBJ1-1 TRBV6-5 TRBD1 15 TGTGCCAGCAGCCTGACAGGGGGCATGAACACTGAAGCTTTCTTT CASSLTGGMNTEAFF
- TRBJ2-2 TRBV7-3 - 16 TGTGCCAGCAGCCACACTACCCAAGCGAACACCGGGGAGCTGTTTTTT CASSHTTQANTGELFF
- TRBJ2-7 TRBV7-2 TRBD2 15 TGTGCCAGCAGCCCTCAAGCGGGAGCTTTAGGGGAGCAGTACTTC CASSPQAGALGEQYF
- TRBJ1-5 TRBV7-8 TRBD1 15 TGTGCCAGCAGCAAGGACAGGGCCAGCAATCAGCCCCAGCATTTT CASSKDRASNQPQHF
- TRBJ2-1 TRBV15 - 15 TGTGCCACCAGCTCCGCGTCTCAACCCTACAATGAGCAGTTCTTC CATSSASQPYNEQFF
- TRBJ1-6 TRBV2 - 15 TGTGCCAGCAGTGAACTAGGTTCCTATAATTCACCCCTCCACTTT CASSELGSYNSPLHF
once TRBJ1-5 TRBV5-1 - 13 TGCGCCAGCAGCTTGGCTGAGAATCAGCCCCAGCATTTT CASSLAENQPQHF
- TRBJ1-6 TRBV27 - 13 TGTGCCAGCATGCCCCAAGGAGGTTCACCCCTCCACTTT CASMPQGGSPLHF
once TRBJ1-1 TRBV5-4 - 12 TGTGCCAGCATCGGGAGGAACACTGAAGCTTTCTTT CASIGRNTEAFF
- TRBJ1-5 TRBV15 - 17 TGTGCCACCAGCAGGGGGGAGGGTCAATCGGGCAATCAGCCCCAGCATTTT CATSRGEGQSGNQPQHF
- TRBJ1-5 TRBV18 - 14 TGTGCCAGCTCACCAGGGGCTAGCAATCAGCCCCAGCATTTT CASSPGASNQPQHF
few TRBJ1-1 TRBV4-1 - 19 TGCGCCAGCAGCCAAGAGATCGGGCGGGGGACGAATTTAAACACTGAAGCTTTCTTT CASSQEIGRGTNLNTEAFF
- TRBJ2-7 TRBV6-5 - 12 TGTGCCAGCAGCGATAGCTCCTACGAGCAGTACTTC CASSDSSYEQYF
once TRBJ2-3 TRBV6-5 TRBD1 16 TGTGCCAGCAGTTACTCGATCGGACAGGGCACAGATACGCAGTATTTT CASSYSIGQGTDTQYF
once TRBJ1-3 TRBV6-6 - 15 TGTGCCAGCAGTTGGGAGGGGCGAGGAGGAAACACCATATATTTT CASSWEGRGGNTIYF
- TRBJ2-1 TRBV29-1 TRBD2 16 TGCAGCGTGGGGGGACTAGCGGGACGCTCCTACAATGAGCAGTTCTTC CSVGGLAGRSYNEQFF
few TRBJ1-1 TRBV4-1 - 13 TGCGCCAGCAGCCAAGATCCCAGATTTGAAGCTTTCTTT CASSQDPRFEAFF
- TRBJ2-7 TRBV28 - 11 TGTGCCAGCAGTTTCACCCGGGAGCAGTACTTC CASSFTREQYF
- TRBJ2-1 TRBV9 TRBD2 15 TGTGCCAGCAGCATGACTAGCGGGAGCTCCAATGAGCAGTTCTTC CASSMTSGSSNEQFF
- TRBJ1-1 TRBV6-6 - 14 TGTGCCAGCAGTTACACGACAGGGAACACTGAAGCTTTCTTT CASSYTTGNTEAFF
- TRBJ2-7 TRBV2 - 15 TGTGCCAGCGTCGGGTTGGGGCCTAGCTCCTACGAGCAGTACTTC CASVGLGPSSYEQYF
- TRBJ1-2 TRBV28 TRBD1 14 TGTGCCAGCAGTCCGGGACAGGCTAACTATGGCTACACCTTC CASSPGQANYGYTF
- TRBJ1-5 TRBV2 - 17 TGTGCCAGCAGTGAACGGCAGGGGAAGGTTCGCAATCAGCCCCAGCATTTT CASSERQGKVRNQPQHF